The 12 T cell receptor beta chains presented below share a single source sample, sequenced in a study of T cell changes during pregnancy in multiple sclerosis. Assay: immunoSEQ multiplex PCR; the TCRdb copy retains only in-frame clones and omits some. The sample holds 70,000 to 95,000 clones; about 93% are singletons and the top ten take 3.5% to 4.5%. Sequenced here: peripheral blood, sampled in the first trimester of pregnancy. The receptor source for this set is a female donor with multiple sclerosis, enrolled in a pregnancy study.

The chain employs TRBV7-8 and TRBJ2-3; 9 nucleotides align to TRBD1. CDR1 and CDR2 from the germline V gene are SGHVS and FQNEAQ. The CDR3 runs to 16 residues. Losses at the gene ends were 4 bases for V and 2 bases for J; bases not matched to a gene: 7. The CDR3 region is CASSSRTGANTDTQYF. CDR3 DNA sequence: TGTGCCAGCAGCTCCAGGACAGGGGCTAACACAGATACGCAGTATTTT. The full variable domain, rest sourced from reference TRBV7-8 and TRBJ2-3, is GAGVSQSPRYKVAKRGQDVALRCDPISGHVSLFWYQQALGQGPEFLTYFQNEAQLDKSGLPSDRFFAERPEGSVSTLKIQRTQQEDSAVYLCASSSRTGANTDTQYFGPGTRLTVL.

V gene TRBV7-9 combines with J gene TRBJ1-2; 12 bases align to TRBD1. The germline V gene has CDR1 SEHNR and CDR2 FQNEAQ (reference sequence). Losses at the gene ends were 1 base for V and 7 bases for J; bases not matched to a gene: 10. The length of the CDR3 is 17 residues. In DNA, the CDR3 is TGTGCCAGCAGCTTAGGTCCGGGGGGACAGGGGGCGTTTGGCTACACCTTC. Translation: CASSLGPGGQGAFGYTF. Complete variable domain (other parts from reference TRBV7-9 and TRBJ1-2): DTGVSQNPRHKITKRGQNVTFRCDPISEHNRLYWYRQTLGQGPEFLTYFQNEAQLEKSRLLSDRFSAERPKGSFSTLEIQRTEQGDSAMYLCASSLGPGGQGAFGYTFGSGTRLTVV.

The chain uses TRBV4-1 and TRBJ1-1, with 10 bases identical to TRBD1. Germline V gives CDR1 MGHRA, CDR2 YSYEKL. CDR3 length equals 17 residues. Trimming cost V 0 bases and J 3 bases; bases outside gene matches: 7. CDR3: CASSQEDRGILDTEAFF. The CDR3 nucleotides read TGCGCCAGCAGCCAAGAGGACAGGGGGATTTTAGACACTGAAGCTTTCTTT.

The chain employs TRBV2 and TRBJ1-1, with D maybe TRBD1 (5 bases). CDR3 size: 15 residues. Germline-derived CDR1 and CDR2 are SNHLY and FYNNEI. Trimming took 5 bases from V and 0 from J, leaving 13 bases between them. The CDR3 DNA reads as TGTGCCAGCAGTCCCGGGGGGATCATGAACACTGAAGCTTTCTTT. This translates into CASSPGGIMNTEAFF.

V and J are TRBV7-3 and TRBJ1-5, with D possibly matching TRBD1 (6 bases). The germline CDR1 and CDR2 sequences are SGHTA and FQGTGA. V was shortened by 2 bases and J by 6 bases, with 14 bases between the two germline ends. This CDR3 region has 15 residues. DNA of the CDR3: TGTGCCAGCAGCTTATTTGCTGGGGGCGGTCAGCCCCAGCATTTT. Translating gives CASSLFAGGGQPQHF.

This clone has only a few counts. The CDR3 DNA follows: TGTGCCTGGAGCGGGACTGCGAGGGGTGAACCCCTCCACTTT. This encodes CAWSGTARGEPLHF. The genes are TRBV30 and TRBJ1-6; D may be TRBD1 (5 bases). The ends were cut back, 3 bases at V and 12 bases at J, with 18 bases in the middle. The CDR3 is 14 residues long. Germline CDR1 and CDR2: GTSNPN and SVGIG (reference sequence).

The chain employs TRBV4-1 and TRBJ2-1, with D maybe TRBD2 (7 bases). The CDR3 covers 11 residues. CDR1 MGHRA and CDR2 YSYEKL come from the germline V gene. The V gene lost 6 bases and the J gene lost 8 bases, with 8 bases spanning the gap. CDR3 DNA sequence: TGCGCCAGCAGAGGGGGGGATGAGCAGTTCTTC. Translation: CASRGGDEQFF.

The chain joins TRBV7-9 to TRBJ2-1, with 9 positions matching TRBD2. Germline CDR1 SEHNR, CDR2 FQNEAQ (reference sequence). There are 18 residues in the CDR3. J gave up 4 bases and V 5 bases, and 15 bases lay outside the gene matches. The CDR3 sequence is CASSPSVAGASYYNEQFF. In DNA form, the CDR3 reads TGTGCCAGCAGCCCCTCGGTAGCGGGGGCCTCCTATTACAATGAGCAGTTCTTC.

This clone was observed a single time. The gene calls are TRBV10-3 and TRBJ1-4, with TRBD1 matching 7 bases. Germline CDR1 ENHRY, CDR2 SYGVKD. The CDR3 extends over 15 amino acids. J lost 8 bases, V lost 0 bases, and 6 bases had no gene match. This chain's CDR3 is CAISESGGGREKLFF. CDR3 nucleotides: TGTGCCATCAGTGAGTCAGGAGGGGGCAGGGAAAAACTGTTTTTT.

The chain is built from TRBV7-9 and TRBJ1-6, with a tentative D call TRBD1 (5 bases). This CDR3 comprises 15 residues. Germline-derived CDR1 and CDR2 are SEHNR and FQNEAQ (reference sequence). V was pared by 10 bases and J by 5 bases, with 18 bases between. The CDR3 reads CAINDGAADNSPLHF. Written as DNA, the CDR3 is TGTGCCATCAACGATGGGGCAGCAGATAATTCACCCCTCCACTTT.

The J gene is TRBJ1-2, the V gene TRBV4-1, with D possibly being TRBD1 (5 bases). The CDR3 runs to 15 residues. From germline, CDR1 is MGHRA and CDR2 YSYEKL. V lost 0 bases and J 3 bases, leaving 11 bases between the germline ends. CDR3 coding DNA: TGCGCCAGCAGCCAAGAGCCAGGGTCGGACTATGGCTACACCTTC. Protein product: CASSQEPGSDYGYTF.

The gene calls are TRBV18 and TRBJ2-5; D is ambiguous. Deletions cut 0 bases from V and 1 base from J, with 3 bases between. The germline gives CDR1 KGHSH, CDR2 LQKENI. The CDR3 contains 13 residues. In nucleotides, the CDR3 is TGTGCCAGCTCACCACCGGCCCAAGAGACCCAGTACTTC. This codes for CASSPPAQETQYF.